The 10 T cell receptor beta chains below all came from one sample that was sequenced in a study of HIV-infected patients and healthy controls. Via MiXCR, TCRdb re-called the 5' RACE reads, giving one row per CDR3 protein. The repertoire includes about 67,000 distinct CDR3 sequences, about 17% of them detected once, and under 6% sits in the top ten. Sequencing was carried out using CD4+ T cells from blood. The receptors derive from a human donor in good health.

V usage is TRBV12-3 or TRBV12-4 and J usage is TRBJ1-1; D is perhaps TRBD1 (5 bases). The CDR3 covers 14 residues. Trimming stripped 7 bases from V and 3 bases from J, with 15 bases between. In DNA, the CDR3 is TGTGCCAGCACCCCGAGCAGGGCGGACACTGAAGCTTTCTTT. Encoded protein: CASTPSRADTEAFF.

The sample holds a few counts of this clonotype. J is TRBJ2-3 and V is TRBV4-3, with D perhaps TRBD2 (6 bases). The CDR3 spans 18 residues. In germline, CDR1 is LGHNA, CDR2 YSLEER. Trimming cost V 0 bases and J 4 bases, with 20 bases left between them. CDR3 DNA sequence: TGCGCCAGCAGCCAAGATCGGAGCGGGTTAGGTGGGGCAGATACGCAGTATTTT. Translated: CASSQDRSGLGGADTQYF.

The table lists this clonotype with many counts. J is TRBJ1-1 and V is TRBV7-9; no firm D call. Germline V gene sequence: CDR1 SEHNR, CDR2 FQNEAQ (reference sequence). This CDR3 has 13 residues. Trimming removed 0 bases at V and 1 base at J, with 3 bases between. CDR3 amino acids: CASSLATNTEAFF. DNA of the CDR3: TGTGCCAGCAGCTTAGCTACGAACACTGAAGCTTTCTTT.

J is TRBJ2-7 and V is TRBV28; 8 bases line up with TRBD2. Germline trimming cut 4 bases from V and 2 bases from J; bases unmatched to any gene: 13. CDR1 MDHEN and CDR2 SYDVKM come from the germline V gene. The CDR3 covers 17 residues. In DNA, the CDR3 is TGTGCCAGCAGTTCCACCTTACTAGCGGAATTAACCTACGAGCAGTACTTC. Its protein product is CASSSTLLAELTYEQYF.

This clonotype showed up many times. The chain employs TRBV7-3 and TRBJ2-5, with D perhaps TRBD2 (5 bases). Germline V lookup: CDR1 SGHTA, CDR2 FQGTGA. Trimming removed 2 bases from V and 5 bases from J, with 9 bases in between. CDR3 length: 13 residues. CDR3 in DNA: TGTGCCAGCAGCTTAGAGGGTCGGGAGACCCAGTACTTC. Translation: CASSLEGRETQYF.

The chain combines TRBV20-1 with TRBJ2-1; D is possibly TRBD2 (6 bases). V dropped 6 bases and J dropped 0 bases, with 24 bases sitting between them. This CDR3 has 18 amino acids. Germline-derived CDR1 and CDR2 are DFQATT and SNEGSKA (reference sequence). In DNA form, the CDR3 reads TGCAGTGCACCAAACCCGGGACTTCCAATAAGCTCCTACAATGAGCAGTTCTTC. Translated: CSAPNPGLPISSYNEQFF.

The table lists this clonotype with a few counts. This chain links TRBV12-3 or TRBV12-4 with TRBJ1-6; D remains ambiguous. The CDR3 is made up of 15 amino acids. The V end lost 7 bases, the J end lost 10 bases, and 20 bases lay between the germline ends. The CDR3 here is CASTPSGRLGSPLHF. The CDR3, as DNA: TGTGCCAGCACCCCCTCTGGGAGGCTGGGGTCACCCCTCCACTTT.

This chain connects TRBV6-2 or TRBV6-3 to TRBJ1-5; D unresolved. The germline gives CDR1 MNHEY, CDR2 SVGEGT. The CDR3 covers 15 residues. V was pared by 6 bases and J by 2 bases, with 14 bases between. This chain's CDR3 is CASSSHWRGNQPQHF. CDR3 in DNA: TGTGCCAGCAGCTCCCATTGGAGGGGCAATCAGCCCCAGCATTTT.

This clonotype was found a few times. The chain uses TRBV28 and TRBJ2-7, with D possibly being TRBD1 or TRBD2 (5 bases each). The ends were cut back, 6 bases at V and 0 bases at J, with 15 bases in the middle. This CDR3 contains 15 residues. Germline CDR1 and CDR2: MDHEN and SYDVKM. The CDR3 is CASSSTGTASYEQYF. Here the CDR3 DNA reads TGTGCCAGCAGCTCTACCGGGACGGCCTCCTACGAGCAGTACTTC.

This clonotype was seen a few times. The V gene is TRBV12-3 or TRBV12-4, the J gene TRBJ2-7; 11 bases map to TRBD2. CDR3 length: 14 amino acids. V lost 6 bases and J lost 5; bases outside the gene matches: 6. CDR3 nucleotide sequence: TGTGCCAGCAGCATACTAGCGGGGGCCAACGAGCAGTACTTC. Amino acid sequence: CASSILAGANEQYF.